The text below deals with one T cell receptor beta chain. Its antigen is unknown. The CDR3 sequence is 14 residues long. Germline V gene data show CDR1 as SGHVS and CDR2 as FQNEAQ. The V end lost 1 base, the J end lost 3 bases, and 9 bases lay between the germline ends. Here immunoSEQ multiplex PCR was the method, and the copy in TCRdb shows in-frame clones only, minus some. The sample has about 70,000 clones; approximately 94% are singletons. The data originate from a study of T cell clonotyping in hematopoietic cell transplantation. Study findings and constraints: Recipient TCR diversity dropped after transplant; expanded clonotypes rose from day 30 to 180. Few recipient clonotypes overlapped donors; over 97% were de novo at given depth. Broader posttransplant TCR repertoire diversity was predicted by graft donor and pretransplant recipient Inverse Simpson Index values. Without cell sorting, CD4 versus CD8 contributions remain unresolved.

This chain uses TRBV7-8 with TRBJ1-2; TRBD1 is a possible D gene (6 bases). Sample: peripheral blood mononuclear cells. The source is a man aged 50-59 years in good health. Some clones in this sample may be carry-over from other donors' samples. Here the CDR3 DNA reads TGTGCCAGCAGCTTAGGGCACAGGGACTATGGCTACACCTTC. Translation gives CASSLGHRDYGYTF.